The clone carrying this TCR beta chain was counted many times. What it binds is not known. This entry comes from a study of T cells in Graves' hyperthyroidism and ophthalmopathy. RNA transcripts provided the source from which TCR beta CDR3 regions were amplified. TCR CDR3 underwent first-round RT-PCR with the HTBI primer set. TCRdb independently ran MiXCR on the multiplex PCR reads; one entry per CDR3 protein. The table lists 650,000 to 750,000 distinct CDR3 sequences, around 13% of them singletons. Findings and caveats of the study: A median about 6.2 months before onset, the model predicted ophthalmopathy. Ophthalmopathy and stable hyperthyroidism were separated by a 13 V-J model.

Graves' hyperthyroidism qualified as stable when ophthalmopathy did not progress within 18 months. The CDR3 extends over 16 amino acids. The germline V gene has CDR1 MNHEY and CDR2 SVGEGT. The germline V and J ends were trimmed by 2 bases and 0 bases, with 13 bases remaining between them. The receptor's source is a woman aged 18-29 years with Graves' hyperthyroidism. The material sequenced was blood. The chain recombines TRBV6-2 or TRBV6-3 with TRBJ1-1, with D maybe TRBD1 (6 bases). The CDR3 region is CASSYPGVWVNTEAFF. DNA for the CDR3: TGTGCCAGCAGTTACCCAGGGGTGTGGGTGAACACTGAAGCTTTCTTT.